These 10 T cell receptor beta chains came from one sample sequenced in a study of T cells expressing NK-cell markers. Reprocessing the 5' RACE reads, TCRdb reports a single entry for every CDR3 protein and omits DNA. The sample has about 380,000 distinct CDR3 sequences. Sequencing was done on a sample of blood T cells: a sorted CD56 or NKG2C T cell subset, CD4+ or CD8+ T cells, or bulk PBMC T cells (not recorded which). The receptors were gathered from a man aged 18-69 years in good health.

The chain joins TRBV12-3 or TRBV12-4 to TRBJ1-1; TCRdb's D call of TRBD1 is untestable without DNA. CDR3 length: 15 amino acids. The CDR3 here is CASRMGTGTSTEAFF.

The V and J genes are TRBV6-5 and TRBJ2-5; the D call of TRBD2 rests on TCRdb alone, since no DNA is present to check it. The germline V gene encodes CDR1 MNHEY and CDR2 SVGAGI. The CDR3 sequence is 16 residues long. The CDR3 loop reads CASSFTRALYQETQYF.

V usage is TRBV6-1 and J usage is TRBJ2-3; TCRdb calls TRBD2, which cannot be checked without DNA. CDR3 length: 18 amino acids. CDR1 is MNHNS, CDR2 SASEGT, per germline. Here the CDR3 reads CASSEQSGVSYGADTQYF.

V is TRBV20-1 and J is TRBJ2-1. Germline CDR1 is DFQATT and CDR2 is SNEGSKA (reference sequence). There are 11 residues in the CDR3. The CDR3 sequence is CSARSSYEQFF.

The genes are TRBV7-9 and TRBJ1-2. Germline CDR1 and CDR2: SEHNR and FQNEAQ (reference sequence). CDR3 size: 11 residues. The CDR3 region is CASSGSTSYTF.

This sequence joins TRBV7-9 and TRBJ2-3. Looked up from germline, CDR1 is SEHNR and CDR2 is FQNEAQ (reference sequence). This CDR3 contains 16 residues. CDR3 region: CASSLVITTITDTQYF.

The CDR3 protein is CAISGTILEAFF. The V and J genes are TRBV10-3 and TRBJ1-1. Germline values: CDR1 ENHRY, CDR2 SYGVKD. The CDR3 runs 12 residues.

The chain uses TRBV20-1 and TRBJ1-2; TCRdb names TRBD1, which stays unverified in the absence of DNA. Germline V gene data show CDR1 as DFQATT and CDR2 as SNEGSKA (reference sequence). The CDR3 length is 14 residues. The CDR3 sequence is CSARPGTASYGYTF.

This chain connects TRBV5-1 to TRBJ2-6; TCRdb designates TRBD1, a call that cannot be tested without DNA. This CDR3 is built from 16 residues. Germline CDR1 SGHRS, CDR2 YFSETQ. The CDR3 loop reads CASSPGRQGATNVLTF. Supplemented by reference TRBV5-1 and TRBJ2-6, the full variable domain reads KAGVTQTPRYLIKTRGQQVTLSCSPISGHRSVSWYQQTPGQGLQFLFEYFSETQRNKGNFPGRFSGRQFSNSRSEMNVSTLELGDSALYLCASSPGRQGATNVLTFGAGSRLTVL.

This sequence joins TRBV7-2 and TRBJ2-5; TCRdb's D call, TRBD1, is unchecked because there is no DNA. Per the germline V gene, CDR1 is SGHTA and CDR2 is FQGNSA. The CDR3 has 16 residues. The CDR3 sequence is CASSSTRAYKSEAQYF.